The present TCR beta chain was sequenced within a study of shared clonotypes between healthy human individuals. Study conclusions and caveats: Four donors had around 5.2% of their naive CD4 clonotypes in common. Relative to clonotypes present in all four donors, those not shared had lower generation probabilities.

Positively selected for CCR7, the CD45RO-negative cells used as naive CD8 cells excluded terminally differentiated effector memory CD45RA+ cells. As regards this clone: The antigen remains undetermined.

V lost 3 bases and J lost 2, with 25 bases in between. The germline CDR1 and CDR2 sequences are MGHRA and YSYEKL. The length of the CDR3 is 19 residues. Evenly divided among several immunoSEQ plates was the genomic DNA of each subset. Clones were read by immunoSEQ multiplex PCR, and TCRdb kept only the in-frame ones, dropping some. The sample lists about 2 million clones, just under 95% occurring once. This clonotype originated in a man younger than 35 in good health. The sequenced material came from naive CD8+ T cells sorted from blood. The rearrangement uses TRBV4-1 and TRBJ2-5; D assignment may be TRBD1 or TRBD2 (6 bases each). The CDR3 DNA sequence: TGCGCCAGCAGCCAGCGCCAGAATTTGGGGGGCTCGGGACAAGAGACCCAGTACTTC. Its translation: CASSQRQNLGGSGQETQYF.